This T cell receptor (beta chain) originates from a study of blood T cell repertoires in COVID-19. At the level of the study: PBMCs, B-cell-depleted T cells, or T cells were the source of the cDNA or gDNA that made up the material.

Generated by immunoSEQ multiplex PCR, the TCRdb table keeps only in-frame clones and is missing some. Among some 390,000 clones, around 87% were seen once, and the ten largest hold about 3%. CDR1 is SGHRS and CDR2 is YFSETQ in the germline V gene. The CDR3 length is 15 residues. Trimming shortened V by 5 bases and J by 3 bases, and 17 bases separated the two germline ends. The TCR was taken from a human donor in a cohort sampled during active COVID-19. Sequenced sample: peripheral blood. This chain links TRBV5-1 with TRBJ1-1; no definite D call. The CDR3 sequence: CASRDLGGKDTEAFF. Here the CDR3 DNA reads TGCGCCAGCAGGGACCTGGGAGGGAAGGACACTGAAGCTTTCTTT.